This TCR beta chain came from a study of immune evolution from preneoplasia to lung adenocarcinoma. General observations from the study: KRAS-mutant nodules had the highest T cell clonality.

This table comes from immunoSEQ multiplex PCR, and its TCRdb copy is limited to in-frame clones, with some not included. This sample has around 5,000 clones, with under 85% found just once. V was trimmed by 5 bases and J by 4 bases, leaving 13 bases between them. Germline assignment: CDR1 SGHTA and CDR2 FQGNSA. The length of the CDR3 is 14 residues. Concerning this clone: Its antigen is unidentified.

Patient tissue came from resections in Japan or China, 2014–2017. The J gene is TRBJ2-3, the V gene TRBV7-2; D call uncertain. The receptor was derived from a person aged 65 to 79 with lung adenocarcinoma. The sample taken for sequencing was FFPE minimally invasive lung adenocarcinoma tissue. CDR3 loop: CASSPQRISDTQYF. DNA of the CDR3: TGTGCCAGCAGCCCCCAGAGGATTTCAGATACGCAGTATTTT.